Presented here are 15 T cell receptor beta chains from one specimen sequenced in a study of blood T cell repertoires in COVID-19 (TCRdb year 2020). The library came from the immunoSEQ multiplex PCR assay. TCRdb's version of the immuneACCESS table is confined to in-frame rearrangements and falls short of the full clone set. An unresolved V gene accounts for under half of the shortfall where checked; the remainder is of unknown origin. The table for this sample lists roughly 150,000 clones; approximately 80% of them were counted only once. The ten top clones hold 1.5% to 2% of the sample. The sequencing sample was made of PBMCs or T cells enriched from blood (not recorded which). Receptors originate from a woman between 18 and 29 years old who had been exposed to COVID-19.

The chain is built from TRBV3-1 (or the pseudogene TRBV3-2) and TRBJ1-6; 9 bases align to TRBD1. This CDR3 is 13 amino acids long. The germline CDR1 and CDR2 sequences are LGHDT and YNNKEL (reference sequence). V shed 5 bases, J shed 8 bases, and the junction held 1 base outside the gene matches. The DNA for the CDR3 is TGTGCCAGCAGCAGACAGGGGGATTCACCCCTCCACTTT. This codes for CASSRQGDSPLHF.

The rearrangement uses TRBV27 and TRBJ1-2; 8 bases agree with TRBD1. The V gene's germline CDR1 is MNHEY and CDR2 SMNVEV (reference sequence). The CDR3 contains 14 residues. V lost 6 bases and J lost 4; bases outside the gene matches: 7. CDR3 region: CASRARQGSYGYTF. CDR3 DNA sequence: TGTGCCAGCAGGGCGAGACAGGGGTCCTATGGCTACACCTTC.

The table lists this clone with many counts. The chain carries TRBV11-3 and TRBJ2-3; the D is unclear. V shed 2 bases and J shed 6 bases, with 9 bases lying between them. In germline, CDR1 is SGHNT, CDR2 YENEEA. The CDR3 is 13 residues long. The CDR3 DNA reads TGTGCCAGCAGCTTATCCAGATCGGATACGCAGTATTTT. Protein: CASSLSRSDTQYF. Full variable domain (missing parts from reference TRBV11-3 and TRBJ2-3): EAGVVQSPRYKIIEKKQPVAFWCNPISGHNTLYWYLQNLGQGPELLIRYENEEAVDDSQLPKDRFSAERLKGVDSTLKIQPAELGDSAVYLCASSLSRSDTQYFGPGTRLTVL.

The chain uses TRBV6-2 or TRBV6-3 and TRBJ2-2; no clear D. With 6 bases removed from V and 3 bases from J, the gap between germline ends came to 8 bases. The CDR3 totals 13 residues. Germline V lookup: CDR1 MNHEY, CDR2 SVGEGT. This CDR3 reads CASSVLYTGELFF. CDR3 nucleotide sequence: TGTGCCAGCAGCGTTTTATACACCGGGGAGCTGTTTTTT.

The chain uses TRBV12-5 and TRBJ2-7; TRBD1 matches at 7 bases. Trimming removed 4 bases from V and 3 bases from J; junction bases left unmatched: 9. The length of the CDR3 is 15 residues. Germline V gives CDR1 LGHNT, CDR2 FRNRAP. CDR3 DNA sequence: TGTGCTAGTGGTTCCCCCGGACAGGCTCTCTACGAGCAGTACTTC. Translated: CASGSPGQALYEQYF.

In its sample, this clone was seen a few times. The chain combines TRBV29-1 with TRBJ2-2, with 10 bases that match TRBD2. CDR1 is SQVTM, CDR2 ANQGSEA, per germline. The CDR3 has 15 amino acids. V shed 2 bases, J shed 2 bases, and the junction held 2 bases outside the gene matches. The CDR3 protein is CSVELAGVNTGELFF. The DNA of the CDR3 is TGCAGCGTTGAACTAGCGGGAGTCAACACCGGGGAGCTGTTTTTT.

The chain recombines TRBV7-2 with TRBJ1-5; the D is unclear. The CDR3 totals 13 residues. Looked up from germline, CDR1 is SGHTA and CDR2 is FQGNSA. Trimming removed 4 bases from V and 0 bases from J, with 4 bases in between. In DNA, the CDR3 is TGTGCCAGCAGCTCCTATAGCAATCAGCCCCAGCATTTT. Amino acids: CASSSYSNQPQHF.

The rearrangement links TRBV19 to TRBJ2-2, with a tentative D call TRBD2 (5 bases). From germline, CDR1 is LNHDA and CDR2 SQIVND (reference sequence). The CDR3 is 16 residues long. V lost 3 bases to trimming and J lost 4 bases, with 15 bases between them. The CDR3 reads CASSIAVSRGTGELFF. The CDR3 DNA follows: TGTGCCAGTAGTATCGCGGTCAGCCGGGGCACCGGGGAGCTGTTTTTT.

The genes are TRBV27 and TRBJ1-1; D is unresolved. Germline CDR1 is MNHEY and CDR2 is SMNVEV (reference sequence). CDR3 length: 14 amino acids. Trimming stripped 3 bases from V and 4 bases from J, with 12 bases between. CDR3 protein: CASSLSREVTEAFF. Here the CDR3 DNA reads TGTGCCAGCAGTTTGAGTAGGGAGGTCACTGAAGCTTTCTTT.

V gene TRBV28 combines with J gene TRBJ2-6, with 7 bases fitting TRBD1. V dropped 6 bases and J dropped 4; count of bases not matched to a gene: 6. This CDR3 is 15 amino acids long. Germline CDR1 reads MDHEN; CDR2 reads SYDVKM. Written as DNA, the CDR3 is TGTGCCAGCAGCCTCAGGGGGATCGGGGCCAACGTCCTGACTTTC. It yields the protein CASSLRGIGANVLTF.

The V gene is TRBV27, the J gene TRBJ1-2, with 8 bases lining up with TRBD1. Germline assignment: CDR1 MNHEY and CDR2 SMNVEV (reference sequence). The V segment lost 3 bases and the J segment 3 bases; nucleotides outside the gene matches: 6. This CDR3 is 15 amino acids long. This CDR3 reads CASSFTGTGDYGYTF. DNA of the CDR3: TGTGCCAGCAGTTTTACAGGGACAGGAGACTATGGCTACACCTTC.

V and J are TRBV20-1 and TRBJ1-3; TRBD1 matches 9 bases. Germline assignment: CDR1 DFQATT and CDR2 SNEGSKA (reference sequence). This CDR3 has 15 residues. J was trimmed by 0 bases and V by 3 bases; bases with no gene match: 3. The CDR3 coding sequence is TGCAGTGCTAGTCGGGGACAGGGCTCTGGAAACACCATATATTTT. Translation: CSASRGQGSGNTIYF.

The rearrangement links TRBV6-5 to TRBJ1-5; 7 nucleotides line up with TRBD1. The CDR3 extends over 14 amino acids. Germline CDR1 reads MNHEY; CDR2 reads SVGAGI. J lost 4 bases, V lost 5 bases, and 5 bases had no gene match. CDR3 amino acids: CASSTRQGNQPQHF. CDR3 DNA: TGTGCCAGCAGTACTAGACAGGGTAATCAGCCCCAGCATTTT.

The chain employs TRBV6-6 and TRBJ1-5, with TRBD1 identical over 7 bases. This CDR3 has 14 amino acids. Losses at the gene ends were 2 bases for V and 4 bases for J; bases not matched to a gene: 2. From germline, CDR1 is MNHNY and CDR2 SVGAGI (reference sequence). As DNA, the CDR3 is TGTGCCAGCAGTTACGGGGGACAGAATCAGCCCCAGCATTTT. Translation: CASSYGGQNQPQHF.

The J gene is TRBJ1-6, the V gene TRBV10-3; no firm D call. Germline V gene lookup returns CDR1 ENHRY and CDR2 SYGVKD. The CDR3 is 14 amino acids. Trimming pared 4 bases from V and 6 bases from J, leaving 10 bases between. This CDR3 reads CAISVRETNSPLHF. The CDR3 DNA reads as TGTGCCATCAGTGTAAGGGAGACTAATTCACCCCTCCACTTT.